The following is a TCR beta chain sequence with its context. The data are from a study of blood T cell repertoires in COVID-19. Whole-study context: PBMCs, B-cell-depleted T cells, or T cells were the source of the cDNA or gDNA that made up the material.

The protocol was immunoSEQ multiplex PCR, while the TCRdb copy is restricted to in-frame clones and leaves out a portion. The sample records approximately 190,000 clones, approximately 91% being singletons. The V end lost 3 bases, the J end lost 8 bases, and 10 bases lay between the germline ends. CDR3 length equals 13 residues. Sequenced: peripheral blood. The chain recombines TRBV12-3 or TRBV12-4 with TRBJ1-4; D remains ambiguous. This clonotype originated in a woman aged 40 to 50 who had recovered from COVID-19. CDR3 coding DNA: TGTGCCAGCAGTTTGTCACAGCAGGAAAAACTGTTTTTT. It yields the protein CASSLSQQEKLFF.